A single sample gave rise to the 17 T cell receptor beta chains below, sequenced in a study of blood T cell repertoires in COVID-19. This table comes from immunoSEQ multiplex PCR, and its TCRdb copy is limited to in-frame clones, with some not included. This sample has 350,000 to 450,000 clones; roughly 90% occur once, and the top ten carry 0.95% to 1.5%. Input material: peripheral blood. The receptor source for this set is a man aged 35-49 years with acute or convalescent COVID-19.

This chain connects TRBV6-5 to TRBJ1-2; D remains unclear. Between the trimmed V and J ends, which lost 4 bases and 2 bases, there was a span of 14 bases. Germline V gives CDR1 MNHEY, CDR2 SVGAGI. The CDR3 runs 15 residues. This chain's CDR3 is CASSSYASRNYGYTF. The CDR3 DNA is TGTGCCAGCAGTTCCTACGCGTCTCGAAACTATGGCTACACCTTC.

This clone turned up a few times. The chain joins TRBV7-3 to TRBJ2-2; 7 bases map to TRBD2. Trimming removed 3 bases from V and 6 bases from J; junction bases left unmatched: 10. The CDR3 is 16 amino acids. Germline CDR1 is SGHTA and CDR2 is FQGTGA. The DNA for the CDR3 is TGTGCCAGCAGCTTCTTGACTAGCATTACCCCCGGGGAGCTGTTTTTT. It codes for CASSFLTSITPGELFF.

The V call is TRBV5-1, the J call TRBJ1-1, with D tentatively TRBD1 (6 bases). Germline values: CDR1 SGHRS, CDR2 YFSETQ. V lost 0 bases, J lost 10 bases, and 16 bases lay in between. The CDR3 has 14 residues. The chain's CDR3 is CASSLGLETGGAFF. CDR3 coding DNA: TGCGCCAGCAGCTTGGGGTTGGAGACAGGCGGAGCTTTCTTT.

The rearrangement joins TRBV29-1 to TRBJ2-7, with D possibly being TRBD2 (7 bases). Germline assignment: CDR1 SQVTM and CDR2 ANQGSEA. V was shortened by 7 bases and J by 0 bases, with 16 bases between the two germline ends. The CDR3 has 14 residues. CDR3 DNA: TGCAGCGCAGAGTCTGGGGGGGCCTCCTACGAGCAGTACTTC. It codes for CSAESGGASYEQYF.

This clone appeared once. The V call is TRBV28, the J call TRBJ2-2, with D perhaps matching TRBD2 (6 bases). V was trimmed by 2 bases and J by 5 bases, leaving 18 bases between them. Germline V gene lookup returns CDR1 MDHEN and CDR2 SYDVKM. The CDR3 is 17 amino acids. CDR3 coding DNA: TGTGCCAGCAGTTTACCTCAACCGGGACTGCGAACCGGGGAGCTGTTTTTT. Its translation: CASSLPQPGLRTGELFF. Filled out from reference TRBV28 and TRBJ2-2, the complete variable domain reads DVKVTQSSRYLVKRTGEKVFLECVQDMDHENMFWYRQDPGLGLRLIYFSYDVKMKEKGDIPEGYSVSREKKERFSLILESASTNQTSMYLCASSLPQPGLRTGELFFGEGSRLTVL.

The chain links TRBV7-2 to TRBJ1-6; D perhaps matches TRBD1 (6 bases). Trimming took 2 bases from V and 8 from J, leaving 13 bases between them. CDR3 length: 15 residues. The germline CDR1 and CDR2 sequences are SGHTA and FQGNSA. CDR3 DNA sequence: TGTGCCAGCAGCTTAATGATCCCAGGGGATTCACCCCTCCACTTT. This translates into CASSLMIPGDSPLHF.

The chain is built from TRBV9 and TRBJ2-1, with TRBD2 identical over 8 bases. The V gene's germline CDR1 is SGDLS and CDR2 YYNGEE. V shed 4 bases, J shed 0 bases, and the junction held 15 bases outside the gene matches. The length of the CDR3 is 19 residues. The CDR3 is CASSLQLGSGKSSYNEQFF. DNA of the CDR3: TGTGCCAGCAGCTTACAGTTGGGTAGCGGGAAGAGCTCCTACAATGAGCAGTTCTTC.

The sample holds one count of this clone. The gene calls are TRBV2 and TRBJ1-1; D uncertain. Trimming cost V 2 bases and J 7 bases, with 11 bases left between them. The CDR3 covers 13 residues. Germline-derived CDR1 and CDR2 are SNHLY and FYNNEI. The CDR3 bases are TGTGCCAGCAGTGAACGGGGAGGCCATGAAGCTTTCTTT. It is translated as CASSERGGHEAFF.

This chain uses TRBV27 with TRBJ1-2; D gene uncertain. The CDR3 totals 14 residues. Germline CDR1 MNHEY, CDR2 SMNVEV (reference sequence). V gave up 2 bases and J gave up 4 bases, with 11 bases separating them. The CDR3: CASSLNPRIYGYTF. CDR3 DNA sequence: TGTGCCAGCAGTTTAAATCCCAGAATCTATGGCTACACCTTC.

The chain couples TRBV9 to TRBJ1-2; no clear D gene. The CDR3 extends over 12 amino acids. The germline V gene has CDR1 SGDLS and CDR2 YYNGEE. Trimming left V 2 bases short and J 4 bases short, with 6 bases between. CDR3 region: CASSVDSYGYTF. The CDR3 coding sequence is TGTGCCAGCAGCGTCGATAGCTATGGCTACACCTTC.

The V gene is TRBV11-3, the J gene TRBJ2-2; D gene ambiguous. V lost 4 bases and J lost 4, with 10 bases in between. The germline CDR1 and CDR2 sequences are SGHNT and YENEEA. The CDR3 contains 14 residues. The CDR3 here is CASSSYSGTGELFF. In nucleotides, the CDR3 is TGTGCCAGCAGCTCGTATTCGGGCACCGGGGAGCTGTTTTTT.

V and J are TRBV7-9 and TRBJ1-3; D gene ambiguous. V was cut by 5 bases and J by 7 bases, with 12 bases left in between. This CDR3 contains 13 residues. Germline values: CDR1 SEHNR, CDR2 FQNEAQ (reference sequence). The CDR3 DNA reads TGTGCCAGCAGCCAAAATAGCGGTAACACCATATATTTT. Its protein is CASSQNSGNTIYF.

The genes are TRBV5-1 and TRBJ2-7, with 7 bases aligning to TRBD1. The length of the CDR3 is 15 residues. Trimming at V came to 5 bases and at J to 0 bases, leaving 8 bases not matched to a gene. Germline-derived CDR1 and CDR2 are SGHRS and YFSETQ. The CDR3 DNA is TGCGCCAGCAGGAAAGGGACAGTTACCTCCTACGAGCAGTACTTC. Amino acids: CASRKGTVTSYEQYF.

The chain recombines TRBV30 with TRBJ2-7; 7 bases agree with TRBD1. The CDR3 covers 13 residues. Germline assignment: CDR1 GTSNPN and CDR2 SVGIG (reference sequence). V was pared by 6 bases and J by 1 base, with 6 bases of the junction left unmatched. The CDR3 sequence: CACPGQKSYEQYF. The CDR3, as DNA: TGTGCCTGTCCGGGACAGAAATCCTACGAGCAGTACTTC.

This chain connects TRBV7-9 to TRBJ1-4; possibly TRBD1 for D (6 bases). The V gene's germline CDR1 is SEHNR and CDR2 FQNEAQ (reference sequence). The CDR3 runs to 14 residues. V gave up 7 bases and J gave up 7 bases, with 16 bases separating them. CDR3 coding DNA: TGTGCCAGCAACCGGGGGGCAGAGACTGAAAAACTGTTTTTT. This gives the protein CASNRGAETEKLFF.

This chain links TRBV18 with TRBJ2-7; perhaps TRBD1 as D (6 bases). The V and J ends lost 3 bases and 7 bases respectively, with 22 bases between them. Germline CDR1 is KGHSH and CDR2 is LQKENI. The CDR3 has 16 residues. The CDR3 nucleotides read TGTGCCAGCTCACCTACAGGGACCTCCCCAGGATTGGAGCAGTACTTC. It specifies CASSPTGTSPGLEQYF.

The chain is built from TRBV27 and TRBJ2-3; 9 bases are a match to TRBD2. The junction had 17 bases not matched to a gene; V was cut back by 3 bases and J by 1 base. Germline CDR1 MNHEY, CDR2 SMNVEV (reference sequence). This CDR3 spans 20 amino acids. CDR3 region: CASSFVGGGSGSFGTDTQYF. The DNA for the CDR3 is TGTGCCAGCAGTTTCGTGGGGGGTGGTAGCGGGAGTTTTGGCACAGATACGCAGTATTTT.